This entry is about one TCR beta chain. The data stem from a study of technical replicates of blood from a few donors. Clones were sequenced by immunoSEQ multiplex PCR, and TCRdb holds only the in-frame ones, with some missing. The data contain about 95,000 clones, roughly 95% of them seen just once; the ten biggest clones take up approximately 0.36%. CDR1 and CDR2 from the germline V gene are SQVTM and ANQGSEA. Trimming took off 2 bases at V and 4 bases at J, with 13 bases between the two ends. This CDR3 is 14 amino acids long. The clonotype was recovered from a human donor in good health. Sequenced sample: T cells isolated from PBMCs. This chain links TRBV29-1 with TRBJ2-3; a possible D gene is TRBD2 (5 bases). CDR3: CSVEIARGADTQYF. The CDR3 DNA follows: TGCAGCGTTGAAATAGCTCGGGGTGCAGATACGCAGTATTTT.